One sample yielded the 19 T cell receptor beta chains listed below, sequenced in a study of cytomegalovirus exposure and HLA in healthy donors. PCR employed 60 Vbeta and 13 Jbeta primers. Sequencing used immunoSEQ multiplex PCR; TCRdb keeps in-frame clones, though not all of them. This table has approximately 150,000 clones, nearly 70% appearing once. Sequencing was performed on PBMCs. These receptors were collected from a man between 25 and 39 years old in good health and CMV-seropositive.

This clone was recorded only once. This chain joins TRBV30 and TRBJ1-2; D remains ambiguous. V lost 0 bases and J 7 bases, leaving 15 bases between the germline ends. Germline V gene lookup returns CDR1 GTSNPN and CDR2 SVGIG (reference sequence). The CDR3 consists of 14 residues. In nucleotides, the CDR3 is TGTGCCTGGAGTGTACCCCATAACACGGGTGGCTACACCTTC. Encoded protein: CAWSVPHNTGGYTF.

The genes are TRBV6-5 and TRBJ2-7; D not resolved. Trimming stripped 5 bases from V and 9 bases from J, with 17 bases between. Germline V gives CDR1 MNHEY, CDR2 SVGAGI. The CDR3 sequence is 13 residues long. The CDR3 nucleotides are TGTGCCAGCAGTCCCGAGCACCTTCGCGGGCAGTACTTC. Protein product: CASSPEHLRGQYF.

This rearrangement joins TRBV11-2 to TRBJ2-2; D is possibly TRBD2 (6 bases). The length of the CDR3 is 16 residues. From germline, CDR1 is SGHAT and CDR2 FQNNGV. The germline V and J ends were trimmed by 2 bases and 6 bases, with 16 bases remaining between them. The CDR3, as DNA: TGTGCCAGCAGCTTAATTTCTAGCGATAGACCCGGGGAGCTGTTTTTT. This codes for CASSLISSDRPGELFF.

This clone was observed once. The chain has TRBV18 and TRBJ2-4; 7 bases fit TRBD2. CDR1 is KGHSH and CDR2 is LQKENI in the germline V gene. V lost 3 bases, J lost 0 bases, and 5 bases stayed unmatched. CDR3 length: 16 amino acids. CDR3 nucleotide sequence: TGTGCCAGCTCACCTAGGGACTATCTAGCCAAAAACATTCAGTACTTC. Amino acids: CASSPRDYLAKNIQYF.

The chain joins TRBV6-1 to TRBJ1-3; D is unresolved. Germline CDR1 and CDR2: MNHNS and SASEGT. Trimming took 1 base from V and 2 from J, leaving 9 bases between them. This CDR3 region has 15 residues. CDR3 nucleotides: TGTGCCAGCAGTGAAGTGGGCTTTGCTGGAAACACCATATATTTT. The encoded protein is CASSEVGFAGNTIYF.

This clone appeared a few times. The chain links TRBV5-1 to TRBJ1-4, with D tentatively TRBD1 (6 bases). The V gene lost 3 bases and the J gene lost 0 bases, with 12 bases spanning the gap. In germline, CDR1 is SGHRS, CDR2 YFSETQ. This CDR3 contains 16 residues. CDR3 in amino acids: CASSYGTTTTNEKLFF. CDR3 nucleotides: TGCGCCAGCAGCTACGGGACAACAACAACTAATGAAAAACTGTTTTTT.

This chain joins TRBV4-1 and TRBJ2-5; 8 bases agree with TRBD2. The CDR3 has 16 residues. V dropped 3 bases and J dropped 5; count of bases not matched to a gene: 11. Germline-derived CDR1 and CDR2 are MGHRA and YSYEKL. The CDR3 region is CASSHAGGSGEETQYF. The DNA for the CDR3 is TGCGCCAGCAGCCATGCCGGAGGTAGCGGGGAGGAGACCCAGTACTTC.

This clone was recorded a few times. The J gene is TRBJ1-2, the V gene TRBV19; possible D gene TRBD1, 6 bases. Trimming took off 5 bases at V and 4 bases at J, with 11 bases between the two ends. CDR3 length: 13 amino acids. Germline-derived CDR1 and CDR2 are LNHDA and SQIVND (reference sequence). The CDR3 is CASSSDRIYGYTF. The CDR3 bases are TGTGCCAGTAGTTCGGACAGAATCTATGGCTACACCTTC.

The genes are TRBV28 and TRBJ2-3, with a tentative D call TRBD1 (5 bases). V was cut by 7 bases and J by 3 bases, with 8 bases left in between. This CDR3 is built from 12 residues. Germline CDR1 reads MDHEN; CDR2 reads SYDVKM. CDR3 coding DNA: TGTGCCAGCAAGGGGTTTACAGATACGCAGTATTTT. Its translation is CASKGFTDTQYF.

The chain couples TRBV28 to TRBJ1-1, with a weak D call TRBD1 (5 bases). V was shortened by 5 bases and J by 5 bases, with 18 bases between the two germline ends. The CDR3 sequence is 15 residues long. In germline, CDR1 is MDHEN, CDR2 SYDVKM. The CDR3 bases are TGTGCCAGCAGTACCCTTCAGGGTGGGCGGACTGAAGCTTTCTTT. Its translation is CASSTLQGGRTEAFF. Combining the CDR3 with reference TRBV28 and TRBJ1-1 gives the whole variable domain DVKVTQSSRYLVKRTGEKVFLECVQDMDHENMFWYRQDPGLGLRLIYFSYDVKMKEKGDIPEGYSVSREKKERFSLILESASTNQTSMYLCASSTLQGGRTEAFFGQGTRLTVV.

The chain is built from TRBV7-3 and TRBJ2-2; no definite D call. Germline V gene lookup returns CDR1 SGHTA and CDR2 FQGTGA. The CDR3 length is 15 residues. Trimming left V 5 bases short and J 7 bases short, with 17 bases between. The CDR3 DNA sequence: TGTGCCAGCAGCCCTTCGTTGCTTGGCGGCGGGGAGCTGTTTTTT. As protein: CASSPSLLGGGELFF.

The chain carries TRBV14 and TRBJ2-6; D gene ambiguous. The length of the CDR3 is 17 residues. V lost 4 bases and J lost 4, with 17 bases in between. Germline lookup yields CDR1 SGHDN and CDR2 FVKESK. The chain's CDR3 is CASSRLIDYSGANVLTF. The CDR3 DNA reads TGTGCCAGCAGCCGCCTTATCGATTACTCCGGGGCCAACGTCCTGACTTTC.

The chain links TRBV10-1 to TRBJ1-1; D remains unclear. Per germline, CDR1 WNHNN and CDR2 SYGVQD (reference sequence). V lost 0 bases and J 2 bases, leaving 7 bases between the germline ends. The CDR3 covers 14 residues. Here the CDR3 DNA reads TGCGCCAGCAGTGAGTCGGCAGGTAACACTGAAGCTTTCTTT. Encoded protein: CASSESAGNTEAFF.

In regard to this clone: At one boundary the junction diverges from the germline segment, which might be a read error. This chain connects TRBV7-7 to TRBJ2-2, with 8 bases that match TRBD1. Germline V gene sequence: CDR1 SSHAT, CDR2 FNYEAQ (reference sequence). The CDR3 consists of 16 residues. CDR3 bases: TGTGCTAGCAGCGCGCGACCACAGGGGGATGCCGGGGAGCTGTTTTTT. Encoded protein: CASSARPQGDAGELFF.

This chain links TRBV30 with TRBJ2-1, with 12 bases fitting TRBD2. CDR1 is GTSNPN and CDR2 is SVGIG in the germline V gene (reference sequence). V was pared by 6 bases and J by 1 base, with 19 bases of the junction left unmatched. The CDR3 extends over 20 amino acids. CDR3 sequence (DNA): TGTGCCTGCTTATTTCTACTAGCGGGGGGCCTAGAGGGTTCCTACAATGAGCAGTTCTTC. Its translation is CACLFLLAGGLEGSYNEQFF. Full variable domain (outside the CDR3, taken from reference TRBV30 and TRBJ2-1): SQTIHQWPATLVQPVGSPLSLECTVEGTSNPNLYWYRQAAGRGLQLLFYSVGIGQISSEVPQNLSASRPQDRQFILSSKKLLLSDSGFYLCACLFLLAGGLEGSYNEQFFGPGTRLTVL.

The genes are TRBV7-8 and TRBJ2-1; the match to TRBD1 covers 9 bases. V shed 6 bases and J 7 bases; nucleotides not matched to a gene: 13. The V gene's germline CDR1 is SGHVS and CDR2 FQNEAQ. There are 16 residues in the CDR3. In DNA form, the CDR3 reads TGTGCCAGCAGACGGAACCGGGACAGGGAGATGAATGAGCAGTTCTTC. Amino acid sequence: CASRRNRDREMNEQFF.

V gene TRBV30 combines with J gene TRBJ2-1; 7 nucleotides agree with TRBD2. The V gene end was trimmed by 5 bases and the J gene end by 4 bases; junction bases not matched to a gene: 8. Germline V gene data show CDR1 as GTSNPN and CDR2 as SVGIG (reference sequence). The CDR3 has 14 residues. The CDR3 sequence is CAWGGQRGYNEQFF. The CDR3 nucleotides read TGTGCCTGGGGAGGCCAGCGGGGATACAATGAGCAGTTCTTC. The whole variable domain, filled in from reference TRBV30 and TRBJ2-1, reads SQTIHQWPATLVQPVGSPLSLECTVEGTSNPNLYWYRQAAGRGLQLLFYSVGIGQISSEVPQNLSASRPQDRQFILSSKKLLLSDSGFYLCAWGGQRGYNEQFFGPGTRLTVL.

The chain employs TRBV5-1 and TRBJ2-7; the match to TRBD1 covers 10 bases. With 5 bases clipped from V and 2 bases from J, the junction kept 1 base outside the gene matches. Germline lookup yields CDR1 SGHRS and CDR2 YFSETQ. This CDR3 contains 13 residues. The CDR3 protein is CASRGQGPYEQYF. DNA for the CDR3: TGCGCCAGCAGGGGACAGGGGCCCTACGAGCAGTACTTC.

This chain connects TRBV29-1 to TRBJ2-5, with D perhaps TRBD2 (6 bases). In germline, CDR1 is SQVTM, CDR2 ANQGSEA. The V end lost 2 bases, the J end lost 4 bases, and 8 bases lay between the germline ends. The CDR3 has 12 amino acids. The CDR3 nucleotides are TGCAGCGTTGAATACGGGGGAGAGACCCAGTACTTC. Translation gives CSVEYGGETQYF.